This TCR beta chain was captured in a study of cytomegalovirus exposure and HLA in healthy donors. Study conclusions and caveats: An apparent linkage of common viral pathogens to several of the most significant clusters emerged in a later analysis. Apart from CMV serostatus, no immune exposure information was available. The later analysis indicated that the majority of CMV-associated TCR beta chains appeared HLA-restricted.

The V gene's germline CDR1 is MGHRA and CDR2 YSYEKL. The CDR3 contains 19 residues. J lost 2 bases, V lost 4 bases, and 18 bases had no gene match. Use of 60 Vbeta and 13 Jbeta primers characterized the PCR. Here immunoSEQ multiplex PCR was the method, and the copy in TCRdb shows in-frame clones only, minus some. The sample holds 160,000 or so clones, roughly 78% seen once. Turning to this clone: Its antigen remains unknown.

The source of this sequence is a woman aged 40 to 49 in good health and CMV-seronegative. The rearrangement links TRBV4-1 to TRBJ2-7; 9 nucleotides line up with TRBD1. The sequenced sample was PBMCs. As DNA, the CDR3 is TGCGCCAGCAGCCGAGGCTACTCCGCCGGGACAGGGATCCCCTACGAGCAGTACTTC. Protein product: CASSRGYSAGTGIPYEQYF.